Following are 3 T cell receptor beta chains from one sample sequenced in a study of shared clonotypes between healthy human individuals. The method was immunoSEQ multiplex PCR; TCRdb's version includes in-frame clones alone and lacks a portion of them. The sample consists of around 450,000 clones, 70% to 80% of them appearing once. Material: PBMCs. The receptor source for this set is a middle-aged woman in good health. Some clones in this sample may be carry-over from other donors' samples.

The chain links TRBV19 to TRBJ2-1; unclear D gene. Germline lookup yields CDR1 LNHDA and CDR2 SQIVND (reference sequence). The V gene lost 2 bases and the J gene lost 9 bases, with 11 bases spanning the gap. The CDR3 consists of 13 residues. The CDR3, as DNA: TGTGCCAGTAGTATACCCCTAAGTAGTGAGCAGTTCTTC. The encoded protein is CASSIPLSSEQFF.

J is TRBJ1-4 and V is TRBV28; 10 bases are shared with TRBD1. The CDR3 sequence is 16 residues long. Trimming at V came to 6 bases and at J to 0 bases, leaving 4 bases not matched to a gene. Germline V lookup: CDR1 MDHEN, CDR2 SYDVKM. The CDR3 is CASSQDRGTTNEKLFF. CDR3 coding DNA: TGTGCCAGCAGCCAGGACAGGGGGACAACTAATGAAAAACTGTTTTTT.

This clone was found a few times. A far larger clone is one nucleotide away, so this likely arose from a read error. In DNA, the CDR3 is TGTGCCAGCAGCTTAGCGGTGAGAACAGGGGGACTGGGGGCCTACGAGCAGTACTTC. Translated: CASSLAVRTGGLGAYEQYF. This rearrangement joins TRBV7-9 to TRBJ2-7; 8 bases fit TRBD1. Germline V gene data show CDR1 as SEHNR and CDR2 as FQNEAQ (reference sequence). V trimming: 0 bases; J trimming: 2 bases; junction bases outside the gene matches: 15. The CDR3 is 19 amino acids.